This T cell receptor (beta chain) appears in the sequencing data of a study of cytomegalovirus exposure and HLA in healthy donors. Study conclusions and caveats: Researchers counted around 180 TCR beta chains as cytomegalovirus-associated. Analysis performed later showed TCR beta chains linked to HLA being more clonally expanded than equally common others.

The CDR3 spans 16 residues. Germline V gene data show CDR1 as LNHDA and CDR2 as SQIVND (reference sequence). Deletions cut 4 bases from V and 1 base from J, with 14 bases between. This clone was picked up a small number of times. Its antigen is undetermined. Sampled while nominally healthy, donors likely had unrecorded immune exposures. A multiplex PCR was run with 60 Vbeta primers and 13 Jbeta primers. Clones were read by immunoSEQ multiplex PCR, and TCRdb kept only the in-frame ones, dropping some. The data hold more than 95,000 clones, with about 10% observed a single time. The sample taken for sequencing was PBMCs. This TCR was recovered from a woman between 18 and 29 years old in good health and CMV-seropositive. The chain links TRBV19 to TRBJ1-5; D may be TRBD1 (6 bases). The chain's CDR3 is CASSRAYRASNQPQHF. Written as DNA, the CDR3 is TGTGCCAGTAGTAGAGCCTACAGGGCCAGCAATCAGCCCCAGCATTTT.